This T cell receptor beta chain was observed in a study of cytomegalovirus exposure and HLA in healthy donors. The study, taken as a whole, reports: Specificity of a few CMV-associated chains for CMV antigens was verified in vitro. High sensitivity and specificity were reportedly achieved when the classifier diagnosed cytomegalovirus status. The finding came from a later analysis; first-cohort TCR clusters tended to co-occur in the 130 or so validation repertoires.

Trimming took 4 bases from V and 6 from J; bases not matched to a gene: 10. Germline-derived CDR1 and CDR2 are SGHRS and YFSETQ. The CDR3 loop spans 15 amino acids. This clone appeared a few times. Antigen specificity is unknown. TCRdb's copy holds only in-frame clones and misses some; the assay was immunoSEQ multiplex PCR. There are 130,000 or so clones in the sample; roughly 90% occur only once, and about 1.9% lies in the top ten. Sequencing was carried out using PBMCs. This clonotype was sampled from a woman younger than 35 in good health and CMV-seronegative. The rearrangement links TRBV5-1 to TRBJ1-2; 9 bases line up with TRBD1. The CDR3 loop reads CASSTPGQGRDGYTF. The DNA of the CDR3 is TGCGCCAGCAGCACTCCGGGACAGGGAAGGGATGGCTACACCTTC. Complete variable domain (other parts from reference TRBV5-1 and TRBJ1-2): KAGVTQTPRYLIKTRGQQVTLSCSPISGHRSVSWYQQTPGQGLQFLFEYFSETQRNKGNFPGRFSGRQFSNSRSEMNVSTLELGDSALYLCASSTPGQGRDGYTFGSGTRLTVV.